Following are 23 T cell receptor beta chains from one sample sequenced in a study of CD8 T cells in ankylosing spondylitis (dated 2017 in TCRdb). The library relied on 5' RACE. The sequencer listed for this sample is Illumina HiSeq 2500. The public reads were reprocessed in TCRdb via fastp at Q25 and MiXCR, keeping in-frame beta chains. All rows with the same CDR3 protein become a single entry with the most common DNA and genes. For this sample there are 150,000 to 200,000 distinct CDR3 sequences; 10% to 15% appear just once. Approximately 11% of the sample comes from the top ten. The sequenced sample consisted of blood, either unsorted or a sorted T cell fraction (not recorded which). Source of these receptors: a female donor with ankylosing spondylitis or in good health (not recorded which).

V is TRBV5-4 and J is TRBJ1-2; D ambiguous. Germline values: CDR1 SGHNT, CDR2 YYREEE (reference sequence). Trimming cost V 0 bases and J 8 bases, with 5 bases left between them. This CDR3 is built from 11 residues. CDR3 residues: CASSLASGYTF. CDR3 nucleotides: TGTGCCAGCAGCTTGGCCTCAGGCTACACCTTC.

This clonotype occurred many times. This chain links TRBV20-1 with TRBJ2-5; TRBD2 aligns across 8 bases. Germline V gene lookup returns CDR1 DFQATT and CDR2 SNEGSKA (reference sequence). The V gene end was trimmed by 1 base and the J gene end by 7 bases; junction bases not matched to a gene: 11. CDR3 length equals 15 residues. The CDR3 DNA reads as TGCAGTGCTAGAGTTAGTAGCGGGATTAAGGGGACCCAGTACTTC. Translation: CSARVSSGIKGTQYF.

The genes are TRBV27 and TRBJ2-5; D tentatively reads TRBD1 or TRBD2 (5 bases each). The V and J ends lost 5 bases and 7 bases respectively, with 11 bases between them. CDR1 is MNHEY and CDR2 is SMNVEV in the germline V gene (reference sequence). The CDR3 spans 12 residues. The DNA of the CDR3 is TGTGCCAGCAGTACCCCTGGGGGGACCCAGTACTTC. This encodes CASSTPGGTQYF.

This clonotype was seen a handful of times. The rearrangement joins TRBV30 to TRBJ1-5; no reliable D call. The ends were cut back, 1 base at V and 1 base at J, with 11 bases in the middle. Germline-derived CDR1 and CDR2 are GTSNPN and SVGIG (reference sequence). The length of the CDR3 is 15 residues. CDR3 amino acids: CAWSEMSRSNQPQHF. The CDR3 DNA sequence: TGTGCCTGGAGTGAGATGTCCAGGAGCAATCAGCCCCAGCATTTT.

This clonotype was seen repeatedly, ten times or more. V usage is TRBV4-3 and J usage is TRBJ2-1; the match to TRBD2 covers 10 bases. The CDR3 contains 15 residues. CDR1 and CDR2 from the germline V gene are LGHNA and YSLEER. Unmatched junction bases numbered 5, after V lost 4 bases and J lost 5 bases. The CDR3: CASSLWTSGNNEQFF. CDR3 coding DNA: TGCGCCAGCAGCCTGTGGACTAGCGGCAACAATGAGCAGTTCTTC.

At least ten counts were recorded for this clonotype. The chain links TRBV6-4 to TRBJ2-3; 7 bases line up with TRBD2. CDR1 and CDR2 (germline): MRHNA, SNTAGT. V was pared by 2 bases and J by 2 bases, with 4 bases of the junction left unmatched. CDR3 length equals 15 residues. DNA of the CDR3: TGTGCCAGCAGTGACGGAGAGCGGGACACAGATACGCAGTATTTT. Its protein product is CASSDGERDTDTQYF.

This chain links TRBV30 with TRBJ1-5; D may be TRBD1 (5 bases). Germline lookup yields CDR1 GTSNPN and CDR2 SVGIG (reference sequence). CDR3 length: 14 amino acids. Trimming removed 5 bases from V and 5 bases from J, with 16 bases in between. The CDR3 loop reads CAWGRGAVHQPQHF. CDR3 bases: TGTGCCTGGGGAAGAGGGGCAGTTCATCAGCCCCAGCATTTT.

This clonotype has ten or more counts. The chain couples TRBV19 to TRBJ2-7, with D perhaps being TRBD1 or TRBD2 (5 bases each). Germline-derived CDR1 and CDR2 are LNHDA and SQIVND (reference sequence). The CDR3 loop spans 14 amino acids. Trimming left V 5 bases short and J 5 bases short, with 16 bases between. CDR3 amino acids: CASSLRAAGNEQYF. The DNA of the CDR3 is TGTGCCAGTAGTCTCAGGGCGGCGGGCAACGAGCAGTACTTC. Drawing the rest from reference TRBV19 and TRBJ2-7, the complete variable domain is DGGITQSPKYLFRKEGQNVTLSCEQNLNHDAMYWYRQDPGQGLRLIYYSQIVNDFQKGDIAEGYSVSREKKESFPLTVTSAQKNPTAFYLCASSLRAAGNEQYFGPGTRLTVT.

This clonotype was observed at least ten times. This CDR3 reads CSAIIDRATEAFF. In nucleotides, the CDR3 is TGCAGTGCCATAATCGACAGGGCCACTGAAGCTTTCTTT. The chain combines TRBV20-1 with TRBJ1-1; 7 bases line up with TRBD1. The germline V gene has CDR1 DFQATT and CDR2 SNEGSKA (reference sequence). Trimming cost V 6 bases and J 4 bases; bases outside gene matches: 8. The CDR3 contains 13 residues.

The gene calls are TRBV5-1 and TRBJ2-5; D unresolved. Germline CDR1 reads SGHRS; CDR2 reads YFSETQ. The CDR3 length is 16 residues. Trimming took 1 base from V and 2 from J, leaving 15 bases between them. The CDR3 sequence is CASSLMGRSIQETQYF. The CDR3 DNA follows: TGCGCCAGCAGCTTGATGGGCAGGTCAATACAAGAGACCCAGTACTTC.

The sample holds many counts of this clonotype. The CDR3 protein is CSVESSGGYEQYF. In nucleotides, the CDR3 is TGCAGCGTTGAATCTTCAGGGGGCTACGAGCAGTACTTC. This chain joins TRBV29-1 and TRBJ2-7; TRBD1 agrees at 7 bases. Looked up from germline, CDR1 is SQVTM and CDR2 is ANQGSEA. The V segment lost 2 bases and the J segment 3 bases; nucleotides outside the gene matches: 4. The CDR3 has 13 residues.

This clonotype was seen many times. The chain couples TRBV6-2 or TRBV6-3 to TRBJ2-7, with 9 nucleotides matching TRBD2. Germline trimming cut 3 bases from V and 0 bases from J; bases unmatched to any gene: 6. This CDR3 has 16 residues. CDR1 and CDR2 (germline): MNHEY, SVGEGT. The CDR3 DNA reads as TGTGCCAGCAGTTATCCGGGACTAGCATTCTCCTACGAGCAGTACTTC. This gives the protein CASSYPGLAFSYEQYF.

This clonotype has a count of ten or more. The gene calls are TRBV12-3 or TRBV12-4 and TRBJ2-4; 9 bases map to TRBD1. The CDR3 has 15 residues. The junction had 9 bases not matched to a gene; V was cut back by 6 bases and J by 6 bases. The CDR3 protein is CASRPGQGTRNIQYF. CDR3 in DNA: TGTGCCAGCAGGCCGGGACAGGGAACGAGAAACATTCAGTACTTC.

This chain uses TRBV6-2 or TRBV6-3 with TRBJ2-2; 11 nucleotides align to TRBD2. The V gene end was trimmed by 7 bases and the J gene end by 3 bases; junction bases not matched to a gene: 10. This CDR3 region has 17 residues. Germline V gene data show CDR1 as MNHEY and CDR2 as SVGEGT. CDR3 residues: CASIQLAGVMDTGELFF. In nucleotides, the CDR3 is TGTGCCAGCATTCAACTAGCGGGAGTCATGGACACCGGGGAGCTGTTTTTT.

Many counts were recorded for this clonotype. This rearrangement joins TRBV6-1 to TRBJ1-5; D is unresolved. This CDR3 region has 15 residues. V was cut by 2 bases and J by 1 base, with 9 bases left in between. CDR1 is MNHNS, CDR2 SASEGT, per germline. The CDR3 sequence: CASSEFSGSNQPQHF. The CDR3 coding sequence is TGTGCCAGCAGTGAATTTTCGGGGAGCAATCAGCCCCAGCATTTT.

This clonotype was seen repeatedly, ten times or more. The J gene is TRBJ2-7, the V gene TRBV4-2, with D perhaps TRBD1 (6 bases). The CDR3 totals 13 residues. Germline V gene data show CDR1 as LGHNA and CDR2 as YNFKEQ. The ends were cut back, 0 bases at V and 13 bases at J, with 16 bases in the middle. The CDR3 sequence: CASSQDPGTLFYF. DNA for the CDR3: TGTGCCAGCAGCCAAGATCCCGGGACACTGTTCTACTTC.

This clonotype was detected ten times or more. V and J are TRBV5-1 and TRBJ1-2; 9 positions match TRBD1. Germline lookup yields CDR1 SGHRS and CDR2 YFSETQ. The CDR3 consists of 17 residues. The V and J ends lost 4 bases and 4 bases, in that order; junction bases with no gene match: 14. This CDR3 reads CASSRDPTGGAGYGYTF. CDR3 in DNA: TGCGCCAGCAGCCGTGATCCTACAGGGGGCGCCGGCTATGGCTACACCTTC.

The sample holds many counts of this clonotype. The genes are TRBV29-1 and TRBJ2-1; D assignment may be TRBD1 or TRBD2 (5 bases each). V was cut by 7 bases and J by 4 bases, with 20 bases left in between. The CDR3 spans 15 residues. Germline CDR1 SQVTM, CDR2 ANQGSEA. CDR3 nucleotide sequence: TGCAGCGCCGAAGGGGACGGTGGGAGTTACAATGAGCAGTTCTTC. Residues: CSAEGDGGSYNEQFF.

This clonotype has at least ten counts. The genes are TRBV7-2 and TRBJ1-1; D is ambiguous. The CDR3 runs to 14 residues. CDR1 and CDR2 (germline): SGHTA, FQGNSA. Trimming removed 5 bases from V and 10 bases from J, with 20 bases in between. DNA for the CDR3: TGTGCCAGCAGCCAAAGCCGCAGCCCCATCCGAGCTTTCTTT. Its protein is CASSQSRSPIRAFF.

This sequence joins TRBV28 and TRBJ2-7; possible D gene TRBD1, 5 bases. The CDR3 consists of 13 residues. Germline CDR1 and CDR2: MDHEN and SYDVKM. Trimming shortened V by 6 bases and J by 3 bases, and 12 bases separated the two germline ends. As DNA, the CDR3 is TGTGCCAGCAGAGGACAAGATTACTACGAGCAGTACTTC. It yields the protein CASRGQDYYEQYF.

This clonotype was seen at least ten times. The rearrangement joins TRBV6-2 or TRBV6-3 to TRBJ2-3, with D perhaps TRBD2 (5 bases). CDR3 length equals 13 residues. Germline V gives CDR1 MNHEY, CDR2 SVGEGT. V dropped 7 bases and J dropped 5 bases, with 13 bases sitting between them. In DNA form, the CDR3 reads TGTGCCAGCACCCAACCTGGGAGAGATACGCAGTATTTT. Amino acids: CASTQPGRDTQYF.

This clonotype showed up just a few times. The chain recombines TRBV6-1 with TRBJ1-6; TRBD1 agrees at 7 bases. The CDR3 length is 14 residues. Germline V lookup: CDR1 MNHNS, CDR2 SASEGT. With V trimmed by 6 bases and J by 7 bases, 6 bases remained unmatched. The CDR3 protein is CASRTGDSNSPLHF. The CDR3, as DNA: TGTGCCAGCAGAACAGGGGACTCCAATTCACCCCTCCACTTT.

The chain joins TRBV15 to TRBJ1-2, with TRBD1 matching over 9 bases. Germline V gene lookup returns CDR1 LNHNV and CDR2 YYDKDF (reference sequence). The V gene end was trimmed by 5 bases and the J gene end by 4 bases; junction bases not matched to a gene: 8. The CDR3 loop spans 15 amino acids. Here the CDR3 reads CATSVPGQGFYGYTF. CDR3 in DNA: TGTGCCACCAGCGTACCGGGACAGGGATTCTATGGCTACACCTTC.